This is a list of T cell receptor beta chains from one sample in a study of T cells in Graves' hyperthyroidism and ophthalmopathy. One entry per CDR3 protein results from TCRdb running MiXCR on the multiplex PCR reads. The sample lists roughly 600,000 distinct CDR3 sequences; more than 12% were seen once. Sequencing input: blood. The receptors derive from a woman aged 45-60 years with Graves' ophthalmopathy. The CDR3 runs from the conserved cysteine through the conserved F or W. The order of the fields is V gene, CDR3 protein.

>TRBV5-1
CASSSVLAGQETQYF
>TRBV28
CASSLIPPSSGANVLTF
>TRBV6-1
CASSEQGASVPQHF
>TRBV12-3/TRBV12-4
CASSLVGGPNEQFF
>TRBV4-3
CASSVPWQVAGANVLTF
>TRBV19
CASKPGTGGEKLFF
>TRBV28
CASSLGTRGYTF
>TRBV12-3/TRBV12-4
CASRFTGELFF
>TRBV5-6
CASSPSAGPWNYGYTF
>TRBV15
CATSRDPAGGLMETQYF
>TRBV4-3
CASSQQSFSEKLFF
>TRBV9
CASSEGGRAIEAFF
>TRBV18
CASSPPSRGRELGEQYF
>TRBV10-3
CAIKAATDTQYF
>TRBV27
CASSIGDDEQFF
>TRBV6-1
CASSGGKGIETQYF
>TRBV5-6
CASSLRGAGSHTDTQYF
>TRBV7-9
CASSSGTGPPGQYF
>TRBV18
CASSLRAGTNTGELFF
>TRBV27
CASSGQGEGYGYTF
>TRBV6-2/TRBV6-3
CASSLRRTQYF
>TRBV11-2
CASSFFLNTGELFF
>TRBV5-1
CASSPRDQYNEQFF
>TRBV30
CAWTAIHPDTQYF
>TRBV7-2
CASSFSRYSNQPQHF
>TRBV28
CASSSRLAGVGSQYF
>TRBV29-1
CSVDIRDTRDEGSGYTF
>TRBV3-1
CASSQWEPTGELFF
>TRBV11-2
CASSLVGRGASTDTQYF
>TRBV5-1
CASSLRRDAVYEQYF
>TRBV20-1
CSARKTRDRGLDQPQHF
>TRBV5-5
CASSLVGDQTYEQYF
>TRBV18
CASSPRLYQETQYF
>TRBV20-1
CSARAPGPPNNNEQFF
>TRBV7-2
CASSSGLARYEQYF
>TRBV28
CASSFFADTEAFF
>TRBV7-3
CASSPRGAGVSNEQFF
>TRBV2
CASSVDGNQPQHF
>TRBV12-3/TRBV12-4
CASSLRRYNEQFF
>TRBV7-8
CASSHKRGSSYNEQFF
>TRBV29-1
CSVEGSPARAYGYTF
>TRBV7-3
CASSVTGEAGREQYF
>TRBV12-3/TRBV12-4
CASRSTGGMNTEAFF
>TRBV29-1
CSVAGQGDYEQYF